These 23 T cell receptor beta chains came from one sample sequenced in a study of T cell responses to AZD1222 COVID-19 vaccine. Using immunoSEQ multiplex PCR, the repertoire was profiled, and TCRdb retains in-frame clones only, with some absent. This sample has fewer than 200,000 clones, with roughly nine tenths found just once. The starting material was peripheral blood, obtained 28 days after the second dose of the MenACWY control vaccine. These receptors were taken from an adult who received the MenACWY meningococcal vaccine as a control.

This clone appeared once. This chain joins TRBV19 and TRBJ1-2; TRBD1 aligns across 7 bases. The germline V gene has CDR1 LNHDA and CDR2 SQIVND (reference sequence). V lost 4 bases, J lost 3 bases, and 8 bases stayed unmatched. The CDR3 has 15 amino acids. DNA of the CDR3: TGTGCCAGTAGTACAGACAGGGTATGGGACTATGGCTACACCTTC. This gives the protein CASSTDRVWDYGYTF.

V and J are TRBV7-9 and TRBJ2-7; tentative D call: TRBD1 (6 bases). The CDR3 covers 16 residues. Trimming removed 5 bases from V and 0 bases from J, with 17 bases in between. Germline V lookup: CDR1 SEHNR, CDR2 FQNEAQ (reference sequence). CDR3 amino acids: CASSDSKQGLSYEQYF. CDR3 bases: TGTGCCAGCAGCGATAGCAAGCAGGGGCTCTCCTACGAGCAGTACTTC.

The chain carries TRBV7-6 and TRBJ2-1; D gene ambiguous. Trimming left V 4 bases short and J 4 bases short, with 14 bases between. Looked up from germline, CDR1 is SGHVS and CDR2 is FNYEAQ. The CDR3 has 15 residues. The CDR3 spells CASSSARGDYNEQFF. The DNA for the CDR3 is TGTGCCAGCAGCTCGGCCCGTGGGGATTACAATGAGCAGTTCTTC. The variable domain in full, completed from reference TRBV7-6 and TRBJ2-1, reads GAGVSQSPRYKVTKRGQDVALRCDPISGHVSLYWYRQALGQGPEFLTYFNYEAQQDKSGLPNDRFSAERPEGSISTLTIQRTEQRDSAMYRCASSSARGDYNEQFFGPGTRLTVL.

This chain uses TRBV5-1 with TRBJ1-1, with 7 bases that match TRBD1. Trimming removed 4 bases from V and 2 bases from J; junction bases left unmatched: 14. In germline, CDR1 is SGHRS, CDR2 YFSETQ. This CDR3 region has 17 residues. The CDR3 sequence: CASSRTPDRASNTEAFF. In nucleotides, the CDR3 is TGCGCCAGCAGCCGCACTCCAGACAGGGCAAGCAACACTGAAGCTTTCTTT. Combining the CDR3 with reference TRBV5-1 and TRBJ1-1 gives the whole variable domain KAGVTQTPRYLIKTRGQQVTLSCSPISGHRSVSWYQQTPGQGLQFLFEYFSETQRNKGNFPGRFSGRQFSNSRSEMNVSTLELGDSALYLCASSRTPDRASNTEAFFGQGTRLTVV.

The J gene is TRBJ1-1, the V gene TRBV2; no definite D call. Deletions cut 4 bases from V and 3 bases from J, with 6 bases between. The V gene's germline CDR1 is SNHLY and CDR2 FYNNEI. The CDR3 is made up of 12 amino acids. CDR3 DNA sequence: TGTGCCAGCAGTGCAGGTTACACTGAAGCTTTCTTT. Protein product: CASSAGYTEAFF.

The table lists this clone with a count of one. This sequence joins TRBV19 and TRBJ2-1; no firm D call. There are 17 residues in the CDR3. Trimming took off 3 bases at V and 0 bases at J, with 15 bases between the two ends. CDR1 is LNHDA and CDR2 is SQIVND in the germline V gene (reference sequence). The CDR3 nucleotides are TGTGCCAGTAGTATGTCGGCAGCCCTCAGCTCCTACAATGAGCAGTTCTTC. It is translated as CASSMSAALSSYNEQFF.

This clone occurred a few times. The rearrangement links TRBV9 to TRBJ2-3, with a tentative D call TRBD1 (6 bases). Trimming removed 5 bases from V and 6 bases from J, with 16 bases in between. The CDR3 totals 14 residues. Germline V gene data show CDR1 as SGDLS and CDR2 as YYNGEE. The CDR3 region is CASRAGDPADTQYF. The DNA for the CDR3 is TGTGCCAGCAGAGCAGGGGACCCAGCCGATACGCAGTATTTT.

This chain uses TRBV28 with TRBJ1-5, with a weak D call TRBD1 (6 bases). Germline V CDR1 and CDR2: MDHEN, SYDVKM. The CDR3 extends over 14 amino acids. V gave up 4 bases and J gave up 5 bases, with 12 bases separating them. CDR3 coding DNA: TGTGCCAGCAGTTCAACACAGGGTTATCAGCCCCAGCATTTT. Translating it yields CASSSTQGYQPQHF.

This clone was seen once. The chain joins TRBV2 to TRBJ1-1, with D perhaps TRBD1 (5 bases). This CDR3 is built from 12 residues. Trimming shortened V by 3 bases and J by 6 bases, and 8 bases separated the two germline ends. CDR1 and CDR2 from the germline V gene are SNHLY and FYNNEI. The CDR3 loop reads CASSDRVAEAFF. As DNA, the CDR3 is TGTGCCAGCAGTGACAGGGTGGCTGAAGCTTTCTTT.

The chain uses TRBV5-5 and TRBJ1-5; TRBD1 agrees at 7 bases. This CDR3 contains 14 residues. Germline CDR1 reads SGHKS; CDR2 reads YYEKEE (reference sequence). V was pared by 2 bases and J by 6 bases, with 5 bases of the junction left unmatched. The CDR3 sequence is CASSLDRVVQPQHF. The CDR3 DNA sequence: TGTGCCAGCAGCTTAGACAGGGTGGTTCAGCCCCAGCATTTT.

The chain links TRBV5-1 to TRBJ1-4; D is perhaps TRBD1 (5 bases). The V end was cut by 4 bases, the J end by 4 bases, with 17 bases between. The CDR3 contains 16 residues. Germline V gene sequence: CDR1 SGHRS, CDR2 YFSETQ. In nucleotides, the CDR3 is TGCGCCAGCAGCCGGCGGCAGGGAGGGGTTAATGAAAAACTGTTTTTT. Protein product: CASSRRQGGVNEKLFF.

The gene calls are TRBV10-3 and TRBJ1-6; 11 bases agree with TRBD1. With V trimmed by 2 bases and J by 5 bases, 5 bases remained unmatched. Per the germline V gene, CDR1 is ENHRY and CDR2 is SYGVKD. The length of the CDR3 is 17 residues. Here the CDR3 reads CAISETGQGANNSPLHF. DNA for the CDR3: TGTGCCATCAGTGAGACCGGACAGGGGGCGAATAATTCACCCCTCCACTTT.

The V gene is TRBV3-1 (or the pseudogene TRBV3-2), the J gene TRBJ2-3; 15 bases match TRBD2. The V gene end was trimmed by 1 base and the J gene end by 5 bases; junction bases not matched to a gene: 1. The V gene's germline CDR1 is LGHDT and CDR2 YNNKEL (reference sequence). The CDR3 has 16 residues. The CDR3: CASSQGGLAGGDTQYF. The CDR3 DNA sequence: TGTGCCAGCAGCCAAGGGGGACTAGCGGGAGGAGATACGCAGTATTTT.

The chain joins TRBV19 to TRBJ2-3; 9 bases align to TRBD2. Trimming at V came to 7 bases and at J to 4 bases, leaving 9 bases not matched to a gene. The CDR3 spans 15 residues. In germline, CDR1 is LNHDA, CDR2 SQIVND (reference sequence). For the CDR3, the DNA is TGTGCCAGTACCTCCGTTAGCGGGAGACCAGATACGCAGTATTTT. Translating gives CASTSVSGRPDTQYF.

This rearrangement joins TRBV29-1 to TRBJ1-1; tentatively, D is TRBD1 (5 bases). The CDR3 has 15 residues. V shed 4 bases and J shed 11 bases, with 26 bases lying between them. The germline V gene has CDR1 SQVTM and CDR2 ANQGSEA. The CDR3 region is CSVVGASGRTLRAFF. The CDR3 bases are TGCAGCGTTGTTGGGGCTTCGGGGCGGACTCTCAGGGCTTTCTTT. Looking up the rest from reference TRBV29-1 and TRBJ1-1 gives the full variable domain: SAVISQKPSRDICQRGTSLTIQCQVDSQVTMMFWYRQQPGQSLTLIATANQGSEATYESGFVIDKFPISRPNLTFSTLTVSNMSPEDSSIYLCSVVGASGRTLRAFFGQGTRLTVV.

The chain joins TRBV6-6 to TRBJ2-3; 7 nucleotides match TRBD1. The length of the CDR3 is 16 residues. Germline values: CDR1 MNHNY, CDR2 SVGAGI (reference sequence). The V segment lost 0 bases and the J segment 1 base; nucleotides outside the gene matches: 4. The CDR3 DNA sequence: TGTGCCAGCAGTTACTCGAGGACAGGCGGCACAGATACGCAGTATTTT. Amino acids: CASSYSRTGGTDTQYF.

V gene TRBV7-2 combines with J gene TRBJ2-1; 8 bases are shared with TRBD2. From germline, CDR1 is SGHTA and CDR2 FQGNSA. The CDR3 has 15 residues. V lost 3 bases, J lost 4 bases, and 5 bases stayed unmatched. The CDR3 sequence is CASSFEAGDYNEQFF. The CDR3 DNA sequence: TGTGCCAGCAGCTTCGAAGCGGGAGATTACAATGAGCAGTTCTTC.

The gene calls are TRBV6-2 or TRBV6-3 and TRBJ2-7; D not resolved. The CDR3 spans 13 residues. The germline V gene encodes CDR1 MNHEY and CDR2 SVGEGT. Between the trimmed V and J ends, which lost 2 bases and 0 bases, there was a span of 5 bases. CDR3 bases: TGTGCCAGCAGTTACCTCCCCTCCTACGAGCAGTACTTC. It codes for CASSYLPSYEQYF.

The V gene is TRBV5-1, the J gene TRBJ2-1; TRBD2 matches at 9 bases. CDR3 size: 17 residues. V was clipped by 1 base and J by 7 bases; unmatched bases: 12. Germline CDR1 SGHRS, CDR2 YFSETQ. Here the CDR3 DNA reads TGCGCCAGCAGCTTGCTGACTAGCGGTACTAAACCAAATGAGCAGTTCTTC. Its protein product is CASSLLTSGTKPNEQFF.

V and J are TRBV28 and TRBJ2-3; TRBD2 matches at 12 bases. Trimming removed 5 bases from V and 5 bases from J; junction bases left unmatched: 5. Per germline, CDR1 MDHEN and CDR2 SYDVKM. This CDR3 is built from 15 residues. CDR3 loop: CASSPSGRAVDTQYF. The CDR3 DNA reads as TGTGCCAGCAGTCCTAGCGGGAGGGCCGTAGATACGCAGTATTTT.

The table lists this clone with a count of one. V gene TRBV19 combines with J gene TRBJ2-7; 8 bases map to TRBD1. CDR3 length equals 15 residues. The V gene's germline CDR1 is LNHDA and CDR2 SQIVND (reference sequence). J gave up 0 bases and V 5 bases, and 6 bases lay outside the gene matches. CDR3 coding DNA: TGTGCCAGTAGTCCAAAGGGGACAGGCTCCTACGAGCAGTACTTC. This encodes CASSPKGTGSYEQYF.

Only one count was recorded for this clone. Written as DNA, the CDR3 is TGTGCCAGCAGCAAAAGAGCGGGACCCCAATACGAGCAGTACTTC. It specifies CASSKRAGPQYEQYF. The chain recombines TRBV27 with TRBJ2-7, with 7 bases that match TRBD2. The junction had 12 bases not matched to a gene; V was cut back by 6 bases and J by 4 bases. Germline V gene sequence: CDR1 MNHEY, CDR2 SMNVEV (reference sequence). There are 15 residues in the CDR3.

This sequence joins TRBV7-2 and TRBJ2-7; D unclear. This CDR3 has 15 amino acids. The V end was cut by 0 bases, the J end by 3 bases, with 12 bases between. CDR1 and CDR2 from the germline V gene are SGHTA and FQGNSA. The CDR3 DNA is TGTGCCAGCAGCTTAGCGGGGTCGTCGGGCTACGAGCAGTACTTC. Amino acid sequence: CASSLAGSSGYEQYF.